Included here is one T cell receptor beta chain sequence, with context. The sample comes from a study of shared clonotypes between healthy human individuals. The input for sorted-subset replicate PCRs was approximately 200 ng DNA, around 30,000 T cell genomes. The authors' processing: There were no quality scores in the junction-only immunoSEQ sequences, so filtering differed. Produced via immunoSEQ multiplex PCR; TCRdb's table is partial and in-frame only. The D gene and trimming were derived from the DNA, and the V and J assignments and clone size from that table. Of about 2 million clones in the sample, about 95% were seen once. Trimming removed 2 bases at V and 5 bases at J, with 16 bases between. CDR3 length: 15 amino acids. Per germline, CDR1 MDHEN and CDR2 SYDVKM. CD45RO-negative, CCR7-selected cells formed the naive CD8 fraction, which excluded terminally differentiated effector memory CD45RA+ cells.

The chain links TRBV28 to TRBJ2-7; D may match TRBD1 or TRBD2 (5 bases each). Material for sequencing was naive CD8+ T cells sorted from blood. The TCR originated in a man between 18 and 29 years old in good health. CDR3 coding DNA: TGTGCCAGCAGTTTAAGCCTTGGCAGGGAGAACGAGCAGTACTTC. Translation gives CASSLSLGRENEQYF.